The 23 T cell receptor beta chains reported below all come from one sample, sequenced in a study of CD8+ T cells in alopecia areata. cDNA serving as the sequencing template came from extracted, reverse transcribed RNA. Sequencing used immunoSEQ multiplex PCR; TCRdb keeps in-frame clones, though not all of them. The data hold approximately 300,000 clones, with 58% observed a single time. Treatment reported: oral pan-JAK inhibitor, 5-10 mg twice daily. The input for sequencing was CD4+ T cells sorted from blood, taken at week 24, from a patient treated with tofacitinib. These receptors all come from a human donor with alopecia areata.

In this sample, this clone turned up once. The chain links TRBV15 to TRBJ2-3; D is perhaps TRBD1 (5 bases). The germline CDR1 and CDR2 sequences are LNHNV and YYDKDF (reference sequence). The length of the CDR3 is 15 residues. Trimming left V 5 bases short and J 0 bases short, with 12 bases between. In DNA form, the CDR3 reads TGTGCCACCAGCCAAACCAGGGTTAGCACAGATACGCAGTATTTT. Protein: CATSQTRVSTDTQYF.

The rearrangement links TRBV28 to TRBJ2-3; D gene uncertain. The CDR3 has 11 residues. Per the germline V gene, CDR1 is MDHEN and CDR2 is SYDVKM. V lost 6 bases and J 6 bases, leaving 7 bases between the germline ends. The CDR3 region has the DNA TGTGCCAGCAGGCACACGGATACGCAGTATTTT. Translation: CASRHTDTQYF.

The rearrangement joins TRBV9 to TRBJ2-1; 9 positions agree with TRBD2. Germline assignment: CDR1 SGDLS and CDR2 YYNGEE. This CDR3 region has 16 residues. V was pared by 0 bases and J by 4 bases, with 5 bases of the junction left unmatched. CDR3: CASSVGLAGAYNEQFF. The DNA for the CDR3 is TGTGCCAGCAGCGTAGGTTTAGCGGGGGCTTACAATGAGCAGTTCTTC.

The chain joins TRBV18 to TRBJ2-1; 7 bases are shared with TRBD2. Trimming took 1 base from V and 5 from J; bases not matched to a gene: 5. The germline V gene has CDR1 KGHSH and CDR2 LQKENI. This CDR3 contains 15 residues. Here the CDR3 DNA reads TGTGCCAGCTCACCACTCGGGGGGACGAACAATGAGCAGTTCTTC. This encodes CASSPLGGTNNEQFF.

The chain recombines TRBV29-1 with TRBJ2-5; no clear D. This CDR3 contains 13 residues. CDR1 and CDR2 (germline): SQVTM, ANQGSEA. V was shortened by 6 bases and J by 5 bases, with 16 bases between the two germline ends. The CDR3 DNA reads TGCAGCGTGGTATGGTTGGGGATGGAGACCCAGTACTTC. Translating it yields CSVVWLGMETQYF.

This clone was detected a few times. The rearrangement joins TRBV28 to TRBJ1-4, with 7 bases that match TRBD1. V shed 7 bases, J shed 6 bases, and the junction held 8 bases outside the gene matches. The germline V gene encodes CDR1 MDHEN and CDR2 SYDVKM. The CDR3 has 14 residues. As DNA, the CDR3 is TGTGCCAGCATCCCCGGGACAGCCCATGAAAAACTGTTTTTT. Translated, it gives CASIPGTAHEKLFF.

CDR3 protein: CASSLTGGVDGYTF. Here the CDR3 DNA reads TGTGCCAGCAGCTTAACCGGAGGGGTTGATGGCTACACCTTC. The gene calls are TRBV7-8 and TRBJ1-2; a weak D match, TRBD1 (5 bases). The V end was cut by 2 bases, the J end by 6 bases, with 13 bases between. This CDR3 comprises 14 residues. From germline, CDR1 is SGHVS and CDR2 FQNEAQ.

CDR3 loop: CASMRRGTPQSSYNEQFF. In DNA, the CDR3 is TGTGCCAGCATGAGGAGGGGTACCCCTCAAAGCTCCTACAATGAGCAGTTCTTC. The chain combines TRBV7-2 with TRBJ2-1; weak D call: TRBD2 (6 bases). The CDR3 is 18 residues long. The germline gives CDR1 SGHTA, CDR2 FQGNSA. V was clipped by 7 bases and J by 0 bases, with 22 bases between them.

The chain couples TRBV4-1 to TRBJ2-1; 8 bases are a match to TRBD2. The CDR3 is made up of 18 amino acids. V was pared by 3 bases and J by 0 bases, with 10 bases of the junction left unmatched. CDR1 is MGHRA and CDR2 is YSYEKL in the germline V gene. The CDR3, as DNA: TGCGCCAGCAGCCAGCCAGCGGGGGCCCTCAGCTCCTACAATGAGCAGTTCTTC. As protein: CASSQPAGALSSYNEQFF.

This clone was observed a few times. V and J are TRBV7-2 and TRBJ2-6; 7 bases are shared with TRBD2. The CDR3 is made up of 17 amino acids. Germline V CDR1 and CDR2: SGHTA, FQGNSA. Germline trimming cut 1 base from V and 1 base from J; bases unmatched to any gene: 4. CDR3 sequence (DNA): TGTGCCAGCAGCTTAGGCGGCGGGGGTTCTGGGGCCAACGTCCTGACTTTC. Residues: CASSLGGGGSGANVLTF.

This clone was picked up a small number of times. The chain employs TRBV27 and TRBJ2-7; D is uncertain. This CDR3 contains 13 residues. Trimming took off 1 base at V and 1 base at J, with 5 bases between the two ends. Germline loops: CDR1 MNHEY, CDR2 SMNVEV (reference sequence). CDR3 loop: CASSLFGSYEQYF. The CDR3 region has the DNA TGTGCCAGCAGTTTATTTGGTTCCTACGAGCAGTACTTC.

This chain joins TRBV6-1 and TRBJ2-3; D is perhaps TRBD1 (6 bases). V lost 5 bases and J lost 3, with 15 bases in between. CDR1 MNHNS and CDR2 SASEGT come from the germline V gene. This CDR3 contains 15 residues. In DNA, the CDR3 is TGTGCCAGCAGTACACAACAGGGTGCGACAGATACGCAGTATTTT. Protein: CASSTQQGATDTQYF.

This chain connects TRBV2 to TRBJ2-7, with TRBD2 as a possible D gene (5 bases). Germline assignment: CDR1 SNHLY and CDR2 FYNNEI. The CDR3 runs to 14 residues. Trimming pared 6 bases from V and 0 bases from J, leaving 12 bases between. The DNA of the CDR3 is TGTGCCAGCAGAGGGCTAGCAGGCTCCTACGAGCAGTACTTC. Its translation: CASRGLAGSYEQYF.

The chain has TRBV5-6 and TRBJ2-1; D remains ambiguous. Germline V gene data show CDR1 as SGHDT and CDR2 as YYEEEE. Trimming removed 1 base at V and 1 base at J, with 18 bases between. The CDR3 has 18 residues. CDR3 in amino acids: CASSLIPTGQVSYNEQFF. In DNA form, the CDR3 reads TGTGCCAGCAGCTTGATTCCTACTGGGCAGGTTTCCTACAATGAGCAGTTCTTC.

As to this clone: Mismatch with germline at one junction end may stem from a read error. This chain uses TRBV7-7 with TRBJ2-5; 9 bases match TRBD1. Germline V gene lookup returns CDR1 SSHAT and CDR2 FNYEAQ (reference sequence). The CDR3 loop spans 15 amino acids. The CDR3 bases are TGTGCTAGCAGCTTGGGACAGGGCGATGGAGAGACCCAGTACTTC. Protein: CASSLGQGDGETQYF.

This clone showed up just a few times. This chain joins TRBV30 and TRBJ1-6, with D possibly matching TRBD1 (5 bases). V lost 7 bases and J 7 bases, leaving 11 bases between the germline ends. The length of the CDR3 is 12 residues. Germline assignment: CDR1 GTSNPN and CDR2 SVGIG (reference sequence). The CDR3 nucleotides read TGTGCCTTCCGGGGCGCCAATTCACCCCTCCACTTT. Amino acid sequence: CAFRGANSPLHF.

This clone has a handful of counts. The chain couples TRBV21-1 to TRBJ2-7; the D call in the table, TRBD1, was not verified against the DNA. TRBV21-1 is reported as a pseudogene. The CDR3 consists of 16 residues. CDR3 amino acids: CASSNVGGQDFYEQYF. The DNA of the CDR3 is TGTGCCAGCAGCAATGTGGGGGGACAGGATTTCTACGAGCAGTACTTC.

This clone showed up just once. The gene calls are TRBV5-6 and TRBJ2-7; D perhaps matches TRBD1 (6 bases). This CDR3 is 14 amino acids long. Germline CDR1 reads SGHDT; CDR2 reads YYEEEE. The V gene lost 4 bases and the J gene lost 3 bases, with 14 bases spanning the gap. CDR3 DNA: TGTGCCAGCAGCCGCAGGGGTTCGAGCTACGAGCAGTACTTC. It specifies CASSRRGSSYEQYF.

The gene calls are TRBV19 and TRBJ1-1; TRBD1 might be the D (5 bases). CDR3 size: 15 residues. The V end was cut by 5 bases, the J end by 3 bases, with 16 bases between. The V gene's germline CDR1 is LNHDA and CDR2 SQIVND (reference sequence). The CDR3 DNA is TGTGCCAGTAGTGTACAGGACCCCCGGTACACTGAAGCTTTCTTT. Amino acids: CASSVQDPRYTEAFF.

This clone is a singleton in its sample. The chain has TRBV4-2 and TRBJ2-7; 9 bases are shared with TRBD1. Germline V gene sequence: CDR1 LGHNA, CDR2 YNFKEQ. The CDR3 length is 14 residues. V trimming: 1 base; J trimming: 7 bases; junction bases outside the gene matches: 5. DNA for the CDR3: TGTGCCAGCAGCCAAGTACAGGGGGCCGGTGAGCAGTACTTC. This sequence encodes CASSQVQGAGEQYF.

The V call is TRBV10-3, the J call TRBJ2-1, with 7 bases aligning to TRBD2. J gave up 6 bases and V 6 bases, and 8 bases lay outside the gene matches. Germline V lookup: CDR1 ENHRY, CDR2 SYGVKD. This CDR3 spans 14 amino acids. The CDR3 nucleotides read TGTGCCATCAGCCCGACTAGCACTCTCAATGAGCAGTTCTTC. Translation gives CAISPTSTLNEQFF.

The J gene is TRBJ2-1, the V gene TRBV2, with 8 bases that match TRBD1. V dropped 6 bases and J dropped 5; count of bases not matched to a gene: 9. This CDR3 region has 15 residues. Per the germline V gene, CDR1 is SNHLY and CDR2 is FYNNEI. The CDR3: CASREDRDFNNEQFF. For the CDR3, the DNA is TGTGCCAGCAGGGAGGACAGGGACTTCAACAATGAGCAGTTCTTC.

This clone was counted once. This sequence joins TRBV30 and TRBJ1-6; D perhaps matches TRBD1 (5 bases). The CDR3 covers 13 residues. CDR1 is GTSNPN and CDR2 is SVGIG in the germline V gene (reference sequence). Deletions cut 3 bases from V and 8 bases from J, with 11 bases between. The CDR3 is CAWRGDRDSPLHF. The CDR3 DNA reads TGTGCCTGGAGGGGGGACCGCGATTCACCCCTCCACTTT.